This T cell receptor (beta chain) is from a study of blood T cells in healthy people across ages. Turning to the study itself: Capture via template switching afforded approximately one barcoded beta molecule per two T cells.

Combining a sample-barcoded 5' primer with a J-beta primer mix, a second PCR ran for roughly 6 to 12 cycles. A minimum of 2.5 million CDR3-containing paired-end reads was obtained for each sample. Each CDR3 protein is one row after TCRdb ran MiXCR on the 5' RACE reads. The sample lists 1.8 million or so distinct CDR3 sequences, approximately 40% seen once, with under 25% in the top ten. Healthy Caucasian individuals from Russia aged roughly 6 to 100 served as donors. To note about this clonotype: What it binds is not known.

The CDR3 is made up of 13 amino acids. The V gene's germline CDR1 is LGHNA and CDR2 YSLEER. V gave up 4 bases and J gave up 7 bases, with 12 bases separating them. Whole-study results and caveats: Naive CD4+ cell counts and diversity both ran higher in long-lived than in aged donors.

The clonotype originates from a human donor in good health. The sequenced sample was blood. The V gene is TRBV4-3, the J gene TRBJ2-3; D perhaps matches TRBD2 (5 bases). The CDR3 DNA reads TGCGCCAGCAGCCCCAGACCGGGGTATACGCAGTATTTT. It specifies CASSPRPGYTQYF.